These 14 T cell receptor beta chains share one sample of origin, sequenced in a study of cytomegalovirus exposure and HLA in healthy donors. This PCR relied on a set of 60 Vbeta primers and 13 Jbeta primers. Measured with immunoSEQ multiplex PCR; TCRdb has only the in-frame clones, and not every one. The sample includes about 99,000 clones, roughly 85% seen only once; the top ten take 5.8%. The sequenced sample was PBMCs. The receptors originated from a man in his 60s in good health and CMV-seropositive.

This chain uses TRBV5-1 with TRBJ2-7; TRBD1 aligns across 8 bases. Trimming removed 3 bases from V and 6 bases from J; junction bases left unmatched: 2. This CDR3 has 12 residues. Germline CDR1 SGHRS, CDR2 YFSETQ. CDR3 sequence reads: CASSSRGPEQYF. In DNA form, the CDR3 reads TGCGCCAGCAGCTCCAGGGGGCCCGAGCAGTACTTC. The whole variable domain, remainder taken from reference TRBV5-1 and TRBJ2-7, is KAGVTQTPRYLIKTRGQQVTLSCSPISGHRSVSWYQQTPGQGLQFLFEYFSETQRNKGNFPGRFSGRQFSNSRSEMNVSTLELGDSALYLCASSSRGPEQYFGPGTRLTVT.

The chain carries TRBV5-6 and TRBJ2-5, with 8 nucleotides matching TRBD1. This CDR3 contains 14 residues. V lost 5 bases and J lost 4; bases outside the gene matches: 7. CDR1 is SGHDT and CDR2 is YYEEEE in the germline V gene. The CDR3 sequence: CASSYWDRRETQYF. In DNA form, the CDR3 reads TGTGCCAGCAGTTACTGGGACAGGAGAGAGACCCAGTACTTC.

The CDR3 nucleotides are TGCGCCAGCAGCCAAGATGGGGGGGGATCCTACAATGAGCAGTTCTTC. The encoded protein is CASSQDGGGSYNEQFF. V is TRBV4-1 and J is TRBJ2-1; 7 bases are shared with TRBD2. The CDR3 consists of 16 residues. Losses at the gene ends were 0 bases for V and 1 base for J; bases not matched to a gene: 3. The V gene's germline CDR1 is MGHRA and CDR2 YSYEKL.

The J gene is TRBJ2-7, the V gene TRBV9; D might be TRBD2 (6 bases). CDR1 is SGDLS and CDR2 is YYNGEE in the germline V gene. Trimming stripped 4 bases from V and 7 bases from J, with 21 bases between. This CDR3 contains 15 residues. The CDR3 here is CASSWRRALLGEQYF. The CDR3 DNA reads TGTGCCAGCAGCTGGAGGAGGGCCTTGCTGGGGGAGCAGTACTTC. Drawing the rest from reference TRBV9 and TRBJ2-7, the complete variable domain is DSGVTQTPKHLITATGQRVTLRCSPRSGDLSVYWYQQSLDQGLQFLIQYYNGEERAKGNILERFSAQQFPDLHSELNLSSLELGDSALYFCASSWRRALLGEQYFGPGTRLTVT.

This sequence joins TRBV5-6 and TRBJ2-7, with 8 bases identical to TRBD1. The junction had 4 bases not matched to a gene; V was cut back by 5 bases and J by 6 bases. The CDR3 runs to 12 residues. The germline V gene has CDR1 SGHDT and CDR2 YYEEEE. The CDR3 reads CASSLTGVEQYF. The CDR3 DNA reads as TGTGCCAGCAGTTTGACAGGGGTCGAGCAGTACTTC.

This chain uses TRBV30 with TRBJ1-6, with a tentative D call TRBD1 (6 bases). V lost 6 bases and J 9 bases, leaving 9 bases between the germline ends. This CDR3 is 11 amino acids long. Germline CDR1 is GTSNPN and CDR2 is SVGIG (reference sequence). The CDR3 nucleotides read TGTGCCTGTACAGGGTTTTCACCCCTCCACTTT. It codes for CACTGFSPLHF.

The chain joins TRBV5-6 to TRBJ1-5, with D tentatively TRBD1 (5 bases). Per the germline V gene, CDR1 is SGHDT and CDR2 is YYEEEE. The CDR3 is 17 residues long. Trimming took off 1 base at V and 2 bases at J, with 16 bases between the two ends. DNA of the CDR3: TGTGCCAGCAGCTTGAGATTTGGGTTAGGGGGCAATCAGCCCCAGCATTTT. Protein product: CASSLRFGLGGNQPQHF. Together with reference TRBV5-6 and TRBJ1-5, the CDR3 gives the full variable domain: DAGVTQSPTHLIKTRGQQVTLRCSPKSGHDTVSWYQQALGQGPQFIFQYYEEEERQRGNFPDRFSGHQFPNYSSELNVNALLLGDSALYLCASSLRFGLGGNQPQHFGDGTRLSIL.

In this sample, this clone turned up a few times. J is TRBJ1-2 and V is TRBV19; D gene ambiguous. The CDR3 has 12 residues. Germline values: CDR1 LNHDA, CDR2 SQIVND (reference sequence). The ends were cut back, 5 bases at V and 5 bases at J, with 9 bases in the middle. The CDR3 region has the DNA TGTGCCAGTAGTGAGGCGTTGTATGGCTACACCTTC. Translation: CASSEALYGYTF.

The sample holds many counts of this clone. This chain connects TRBV19 to TRBJ2-5; tentatively, D is TRBD2 (6 bases). V lost 3 bases and J 5 bases, leaving 7 bases between the germline ends. Germline V lookup: CDR1 LNHDA, CDR2 SQIVND (reference sequence). The CDR3 is 12 residues long. CDR3 residues: CASSIGGETQYF. In DNA, the CDR3 is TGTGCCAGTAGTATTGGGGGGGAGACCCAGTACTTC.

The chain employs TRBV9 and TRBJ1-1, with D possibly TRBD1 on 5 matching bases. Germline CDR1 is SGDLS and CDR2 is YYNGEE. V was cut by 3 bases and J by 4 bases, with 13 bases left in between. The CDR3 length is 14 residues. The CDR3 loop reads CASSAQGWLTEAFF. The CDR3 DNA sequence: TGTGCCAGCAGCGCTCAGGGCTGGCTCACTGAAGCTTTCTTT. The full variable domain, in which reference TRBV9 and TRBJ1-1 provide the parts outside the CDR3, is DSGVTQTPKHLITATGQRVTLRCSPRSGDLSVYWYQQSLDQGLQFLIQYYNGEERAKGNILERFSAQQFPDLHSELNLSSLELGDSALYFCASSAQGWLTEAFFGQGTRLTVV.

The chain carries TRBV5-1 and TRBJ2-3; D perhaps matches TRBD2 (5 bases). This CDR3 has 16 residues. Germline CDR1 and CDR2: SGHRS and YFSETQ. V lost 3 bases and J lost 1, with 15 bases in between. The CDR3 protein is CASSSGLDMGTDTQYF. The CDR3 bases are TGCGCCAGCAGCTCAGGACTCGATATGGGCACAGATACGCAGTATTTT.

V and J are TRBV2 and TRBJ2-7; 7 bases line up with TRBD1. After removal of 4 bases from V and 5 bases from J, the junction contained 2 bases not matched to a gene. CDR3 length: 12 amino acids. Germline CDR1 is SNHLY and CDR2 is FYNNEI. CDR3 sequence: CASSADRDEQYF. The CDR3, as DNA: TGTGCCAGCAGTGCAGACAGGGACGAGCAGTACTTC.

This clone was seen only once. This sequence joins TRBV6-6 and TRBJ2-3, with D hard to call. CDR1 MNHNY and CDR2 SVGAGI come from the germline V gene (reference sequence). This CDR3 contains 14 residues. V dropped 6 bases and J dropped 5 bases, with 15 bases sitting between them. CDR3 residues: CASSLDASQDTQYF. CDR3 nucleotide sequence: TGTGCCAGCAGCCTAGATGCTTCACAAGATACGCAGTATTTT.

The CDR3 bases are TGTGCCACCAGCCCAAGGACTAGCGGGGGCGAAGCGCAGTATTTT. As protein: CATSPRTSGGEAQYF. The chain has TRBV15 and TRBJ2-3; TRBD2 aligns across 13 bases. Germline CDR1 reads LNHNV; CDR2 reads YYDKDF (reference sequence). This CDR3 has 15 amino acids. After removal of 5 bases from V and 10 bases from J, the junction contained 9 bases not matched to a gene. Looking up the rest from reference TRBV15 and TRBJ2-3 gives the full variable domain: DAMVIQNPRYQVTQFGKPVTLSCSQTLNHNVMYWYQQKSSQAPKLLFHYYDKDFNNEADTPDNFQSRRPNTSFCFLDIRSPGLGDTAMYLCATSPRTSGGEAQYFGPGTRLTVL.